These 28 T cell receptor beta chains came from one sample sequenced in a study of T-cell reconstitution after alpha-beta-depleted transplantation in children. Unique molecular identifiers were built into the TCRbeta library. TCRdb re-called the PCR reads through MiXCR, storing one row per CDR3 protein. This table has about 200,000 distinct CDR3 sequences, roughly 6% appearing once. The sequencing used PBMCs, collected before TCRalphabeta/CD19-depleted stem cell transplant. The receptors here all came from a girl under three years old with combined immunodeficiency, due to receive a stem cell transplant.

There are many counts of this clonotype. The chain is built from TRBV9 and TRBJ2-1; 7 nucleotides align to TRBD2. CDR1 and CDR2 from the germline V gene are SGDLS and YYNGEE. The ends lost 4 bases at V and 4 bases at J; junction bases unmatched: 11. The CDR3 is made up of 16 amino acids. DNA of the CDR3: TGTGCCAGCAGCCCCCCCTCGGCGGGGGATTACAATGAGCAGTTCTTC. It encodes CASSPPSAGDYNEQFF.

This clonotype was detected ten times or more. V is TRBV5-1 and J is TRBJ2-7; D gene unclear. CDR1 is SGHRS, CDR2 YFSETQ, per germline. The CDR3 has 13 amino acids. The V gene lost 0 bases and the J gene lost 2 bases, with 6 bases spanning the gap. This CDR3 is CASSLGLTYEQYF. DNA for the CDR3: TGCGCCAGCAGCTTGGGCCTGACCTACGAGCAGTACTTC.

This clonotype was recorded at least ten times. This sequence joins TRBV29-1 and TRBJ2-3; 10 positions agree with TRBD1. Trimming took 5 bases from V and 6 from J; bases not matched to a gene: 5. The CDR3 totals 13 residues. From germline, CDR1 is SQVTM and CDR2 ANQGSEA. The CDR3: CSVKGQGHDTQYF. The CDR3 nucleotides read TGCAGCGTTAAGGGACAGGGGCACGATACGCAGTATTTT.

This clonotype was found a few times. The chain combines TRBV14 with TRBJ1-1; D unclear. This CDR3 has 15 residues. V lost 2 bases and J lost 2, with 12 bases in between. Germline loops: CDR1 SGHDN, CDR2 FVKESK. Written as DNA, the CDR3 is TGTGCCAGCAGCCAATTGCGGGGTTTAAACACTGAAGCTTTCTTT. Its protein is CASSQLRGLNTEAFF.

This clonotype has ten or more counts. This chain joins TRBV28 and TRBJ1-4; D not resolved. The germline gives CDR1 MDHEN, CDR2 SYDVKM. The CDR3 is 12 amino acids. Deletions cut 6 bases from V and 7 bases from J, with 9 bases between. CDR3 sequence (DNA): TGTGCCAGCAGCTACGCGAGTGAAAAACTGTTTTTT. Translating it yields CASSYASEKLFF.

The chain couples TRBV7-6 to TRBJ2-1; the match to TRBD2 covers 9 bases. The CDR3 contains 17 residues. Per germline, CDR1 SGHVS and CDR2 FNYEAQ. V dropped 1 base and J dropped 7; count of bases not matched to a gene: 11. CDR3 amino acids: CASSLEGSGGPRNEQFF. Written as DNA, the CDR3 is TGTGCCAGCAGCTTAGAAGGTAGCGGGGGCCCAAGGAATGAGCAGTTCTTC.

This clonotype appeared many times. The chain joins TRBV3-1 to TRBJ2-7, with D possibly matching TRBD1 (5 bases). The CDR3 loop spans 15 amino acids. V lost 4 bases to trimming and J lost 4 bases, with 17 bases between them. CDR1 and CDR2 (germline): LGHDT, YNNKEL (reference sequence). CDR3 bases: TGTGCCAGCAGCCCCGGGCCAGGGCTAACATACGAGCAGTACTTC. Translating it yields CASSPGPGLTYEQYF.

This clonotype has a count of ten or more. The V and J genes are TRBV6-2 or TRBV6-3 and TRBJ2-3; no reliable D call. V shed 7 bases and J shed 6 bases, with 14 bases lying between them. CDR1 and CDR2 from the germline V gene are MNHEY and SVGEGT. CDR3 size: 13 residues. The CDR3 DNA is TGTGCCAGCATGGGCCTTCCGTCGGATACGCAGTATTTT. As protein: CASMGLPSDTQYF.

The V call is TRBV7-8, the J call TRBJ2-3; the D call may be TRBD1 or TRBD2 (5 bases each). This CDR3 has 16 residues. Germline V gives CDR1 SGHVS, CDR2 FQNEAQ. V lost 3 bases, J lost 2 bases, and 15 bases lay in between. DNA for the CDR3: TGTGCCAGCAGCTTTTACCGGGACGGGTACACAGATACGCAGTATTTT. It yields the protein CASSFYRDGYTDTQYF.

This clonotype was recorded many times. The CDR3 nucleotides are TGTGCCACTCACCCCGGGAAGTCGGTATTGTACGAGCAGTACTTC. Translation: CATHPGKSVLYEQYF. The genes are TRBV24-1 and TRBJ2-7; perhaps TRBD2 as D (5 bases). From germline, CDR1 is KGHDR and CDR2 SFDVKD. V gave up 10 bases and J gave up 4 bases, with 22 bases separating them. The CDR3 is 15 amino acids.

This clonotype has at least ten counts. The chain has TRBV20-1 and TRBJ2-5; no reliable D call. This CDR3 contains 16 residues. Per germline, CDR1 DFQATT and CDR2 SNEGSKA (reference sequence). The germline V and J ends were trimmed by 5 bases and 2 bases, with 21 bases remaining between them. CDR3 sequence: CSAGIDGRVLQETQYF. The CDR3 region has the DNA TGCAGTGCTGGAATCGACGGCCGGGTACTACAAGAGACCCAGTACTTC.

The gene calls are TRBV4-2 and TRBJ2-7, with 10 positions matching TRBD2. V shed 0 bases and J 3 bases; nucleotides not matched to a gene: 2. Germline lookup yields CDR1 LGHNA and CDR2 YNFKEQ. The CDR3 length is 15 residues. The CDR3 protein is CASSQETSGVYEQYF. As DNA, the CDR3 is TGTGCCAGCAGCCAAGAAACTAGCGGGGTCTACGAGCAGTACTTC.

The sample holds many counts of this clonotype. The genes are TRBV7-8 and TRBJ2-5; 9 positions agree with TRBD1. Germline V gene data show CDR1 as SGHVS and CDR2 as FQNEAQ. The CDR3 runs to 17 residues. The junction had 11 bases not matched to a gene; V was cut back by 5 bases and J by 1 base. The CDR3 DNA reads as TGTGCCAGCAGCCCACGGACAGGGGAACCTATCCAAGAGACCCAGTACTTC. As protein: CASSPRTGEPIQETQYF.

This clonotype was counted at least ten times. The chain combines TRBV2 with TRBJ2-5; TRBD1 or TRBD2 may be the D gene (5 bases each). Germline CDR1 SNHLY, CDR2 FYNNEI. V was trimmed by 3 bases and J by 4 bases, leaving 6 bases between them. CDR3 size: 12 residues. CDR3 region: CASSERGETQYF. The DNA of the CDR3 is TGTGCCAGCAGTGAGAGGGGAGAGACCCAGTACTTC.

This clonotype was detected only a few times. The gene calls are TRBV11-2 and TRBJ2-5; 11 nucleotides line up with TRBD2. There are 20 residues in the CDR3. From germline, CDR1 is SGHAT and CDR2 FQNNGV. With 1 base clipped from V and 3 bases from J, the junction kept 16 bases outside the gene matches. DNA of the CDR3: TGTGCCAGCAGCTTAGTGGGCAGGAAAATAGCGGGGGGGATCGAAGAGACCCAGTACTTC. This sequence encodes CASSLVGRKIAGGIEETQYF.

This clonotype was found many times. The rearrangement joins TRBV15 to TRBJ2-7; D may be TRBD2 (6 bases). V lost 5 bases and J lost 2, with 19 bases in between. This CDR3 is built from 16 residues. The V gene's germline CDR1 is LNHNV and CDR2 YYDKDF (reference sequence). CDR3 amino acids: CATSGTVYGSTYEQYF. For the CDR3, the DNA is TGTGCCACCAGCGGGACGGTGTACGGGAGCACCTACGAGCAGTACTTC.

At least ten counts were recorded for this clonotype. The V gene is TRBV7-2, the J gene TRBJ1-1; D is possibly TRBD1 (5 bases). Germline CDR1 SGHTA, CDR2 FQGNSA. The CDR3 runs to 12 residues. V dropped 2 bases and J dropped 10 bases, with 11 bases sitting between them. Written as DNA, the CDR3 is TGTGCCAGCAGCTTATTCCGGGGGACAGCTTTCTTT. The encoded protein is CASSLFRGTAFF. The full variable domain, with the rest looked up from reference TRBV7-2 and TRBJ1-1, is GAGVSQSPSNKVTEKGKDVELRCDPISGHTALYWYRQSLGQGLEFLIYFQGNSAPDKSGLPSDRFSAERTGGSVSTLTIQRTQQEDSAVYLCASSLFRGTAFFGQGTRLTVV.

This clonotype came up a few times. The chain joins TRBV12-3 or TRBV12-4 to TRBJ2-2, with 8 bases lining up with TRBD2. The V segment lost 4 bases and the J segment 6 bases; nucleotides outside the gene matches: 10. The CDR3 has 16 amino acids. CDR3 sequence (DNA): TGTGCCAGCAGTTCCACCAAGACTAGCGCTCCCGGGGAGCTGTTTTTT. Translated, it gives CASSSTKTSAPGELFF.

Regarding this clonotype: Given a much more abundant clone one base away, this may be a read error. The rearrangement joins TRBV7-9 to TRBJ1-3; D may be TRBD1 (5 bases). Germline loops: CDR1 SEHNR, CDR2 FQNEAQ (reference sequence). The CDR3 extends over 14 amino acids. V was cut by 8 bases and J by 8 bases, with 19 bases left in between. CDR3 residues: CASWGREDGHTIYF. In DNA form, the CDR3 reads TGTGCCAGCTGGGGCAGGGAAGACGGACACACCATATATTTT. Based on the CDR3 plus reference TRBV7-9 and TRBJ1-3, the full variable domain is DTGVSQNPRHKITKRGQNVTFRCDPISEHNRLYWYRQTLGQGPEFLTYFQNEAQLEKSRLLSDRFSAERPKGSFSTLEIQRTEQGDSAMYLCASWGREDGHTIYFGEGSWLTVV.

This clonotype was recorded at least ten times. The chain joins TRBV20-1 to TRBJ2-7; maybe TRBD2 (6 bases). Trimming stripped 6 bases from V and 6 bases from J, with 15 bases between. This CDR3 has 12 residues. CDR1 is DFQATT and CDR2 is SNEGSKA in the germline V gene (reference sequence). The CDR3 protein is CSATGTFTEQYF. As DNA, the CDR3 is TGCAGTGCAACCGGGACTTTCACCGAGCAGTACTTC.

This clonotype appeared many times. The rearrangement joins TRBV12-5 to TRBJ1-1; D remains unclear. V lost 2 bases to trimming and J lost 1 base, with 5 bases between them. Germline V lookup: CDR1 LGHNT, CDR2 FRNRAP. The CDR3 contains 13 residues. The CDR3 spells CASGLSGNTEAFF. The CDR3 region has the DNA TGTGCTAGTGGTTTGTCGGGGAACACTGAAGCTTTCTTT. Complete variable domain (other parts from reference TRBV12-5 and TRBJ1-1): DARVTQTPRHKVTEMGQEVTMRCQPILGHNTVFWYRQTMMQGLELLAYFRNRAPLDDSGMPKDRFSAEMPDATLATLKIQPSEPRDSAVYFCASGLSGNTEAFFGQGTRLTVV.

This clonotype was picked up many times. This chain links TRBV4-3 with TRBJ2-7; 9 bases are shared with TRBD1. V lost 1 base and J lost 1; bases outside the gene matches: 17. The germline V gene has CDR1 LGHNA and CDR2 YSLEER. The CDR3 has 20 residues. In nucleotides, the CDR3 is TGCGCCAGCAGCCAAGGGCCGGGACAGGGAAGAAAGAGTAGTTCCTACGAGCAGTACTTC. Residues: CASSQGPGQGRKSSSYEQYF.

This clonotype was detected many times. This chain connects TRBV20-1 to TRBJ2-7; 8 positions match TRBD1. Germline-derived CDR1 and CDR2 are DFQATT and SNEGSKA (reference sequence). The CDR3 has 12 amino acids. V shed 5 bases, J shed 3 bases, and the junction held 3 bases outside the gene matches. The CDR3 DNA reads TGCAGTGCTGGAACAGGGGGCTACGAGCAGTACTTC. Its protein is CSAGTGGYEQYF.

This clonotype was detected only once. The chain joins TRBV5-6 to TRBJ1-5, with no clear D. Germline-derived CDR1 and CDR2 are SGHDT and YYEEEE. The CDR3 runs 13 residues. V was trimmed by 0 bases and J by 6 bases, leaving 7 bases between them. The CDR3 sequence is CASSLADSQPQHF. Written as DNA, the CDR3 is TGTGCCAGCAGCTTGGCCGATTCTCAGCCCCAGCATTTT.

This clonotype was seen at least ten times. The rearrangement joins TRBV7-2 to TRBJ2-2; 13 positions match TRBD2. V gave up 0 bases and J gave up 7 bases; unmatched junction bases: 11. CDR1 and CDR2 (germline): SGHTA, FQGNSA. The CDR3 totals 19 residues. The CDR3 spells CASSLAPGLAGVVIGELFF. In nucleotides, the CDR3 is TGTGCCAGCAGCTTAGCGCCTGGACTAGCGGGGGTTGTTATCGGGGAGCTGTTTTTT. Full variable domain (remainder filled in from reference TRBV7-2 and TRBJ2-2): GAGVSQSPSNKVTEKGKDVELRCDPISGHTALYWYRQSLGQGLEFLIYFQGNSAPDKSGLPSDRFSAERTGGSVSTLTIQRTQQEDSAVYLCASSLAPGLAGVVIGELFFGEGSRLTVL.

This clonotype was observed many times. The rearrangement uses TRBV7-2 and TRBJ2-5; 9 nucleotides agree with TRBD1. The CDR3 spans 14 residues. Losses at the gene ends were 6 bases for V and 5 bases for J; bases not matched to a gene: 7. CDR1 SGHTA and CDR2 FQGNSA come from the germline V gene. The CDR3 DNA reads TGTGCCAGCAGTTTGGACAGGGGTTGGGAGACCCAGTACTTC. Its translation is CASSLDRGWETQYF.

This clonotype was detected ten times or more. The V and J genes are TRBV9 and TRBJ2-5; D might be TRBD2 (5 bases). Germline CDR1 SGDLS, CDR2 YYNGEE. The CDR3 extends over 14 amino acids. V lost 3 bases, J lost 4 bases, and 13 bases lay in between. The CDR3 is CASSGGLSGETQYF. CDR3 coding DNA: TGTGCCAGCAGCGGTGGGCTAAGCGGAGAGACCCAGTACTTC.

This clonotype showed up many times. The V and J genes are TRBV7-2 and TRBJ2-3, with D hard to call. Germline CDR1 SGHTA, CDR2 FQGNSA. There are 11 residues in the CDR3. Trimming removed 5 bases from V and 6 bases from J, with 6 bases in between. The CDR3 sequence is CASSPIDTQYF. The CDR3 region has the DNA TGTGCCAGCAGCCCCATTGATACGCAGTATTTT.